Shown below are 18 T cell receptor beta chains from a single sample sequenced in a study of CD8 T cells in Susac syndrome. With random hexamers, about 0.45 to 1 ug RNA was reverse transcribed. MiXCR was run by TCRdb on the immunoSEQ multiplex PCR reads, yielding one entry per CDR3 protein. This sample has around 79,000 distinct CDR3 sequences, with less than 95% found just once. Sequencing was carried out using CD8+ T cells from PBMCs. Receptor source: a human donor with multiple sclerosis.

The gene calls are TRBV30 and TRBJ1-1; no clear D. The CDR3 has 12 amino acids. Trimming stripped 1 base from V and 1 base from J, with 4 bases between. CDR1 is GTSNPN and CDR2 is SVGIG in the germline V gene (reference sequence). For the CDR3, the DNA is TGTGCCTGGAGTGCTCCGAACACTGAAGCTTTCTTT. Protein product: CAWSAPNTEAFF.

The rearrangement links TRBV10-3 to TRBJ2-3; tentative D call: TRBD2 (5 bases). The V gene's germline CDR1 is ENHRY and CDR2 SYGVKD. Trimming shortened V by 2 bases and J by 2 bases, and 14 bases separated the two germline ends. The CDR3 totals 16 residues. The CDR3, as DNA: TGTGCCATCAGTGAGACCGGGGTGGCCCTCACAGATACGCAGTATTTT. Translating gives CAISETGVALTDTQYF.

The V gene is TRBV7-2, the J gene TRBJ2-1; TRBD2 aligns across 9 bases. CDR1 is SGHTA, CDR2 FQGNSA, per germline. This CDR3 is built from 15 residues. Trimming cost V 2 bases and J 6 bases; bases outside gene matches: 5. CDR3 loop: CASSLHASGVNEQFF. Written as DNA, the CDR3 is TGTGCCAGCAGCTTACATGCTAGCGGGGTCAATGAGCAGTTCTTC.

The chain links TRBV5-4 to TRBJ2-7, with D maybe TRBD2 (6 bases). Germline V CDR1 and CDR2: SGHNT, YYREEE (reference sequence). This CDR3 has 14 residues. V shed 4 bases and J shed 3 bases, with 14 bases lying between them. The CDR3 bases are TGTGCCAGCAGCCCGCGACTAGAAATCTACGAGCAGTACTTC. Protein product: CASSPRLEIYEQYF.

This chain links TRBV6-5 with TRBJ2-7; D not resolved. CDR3 length equals 13 residues. Germline CDR1 is MNHEY and CDR2 is SVGAGI. V was clipped by 1 base and J by 0 bases, with 4 bases between them. This CDR3 reads CASSYYPSYEQYF. The DNA for the CDR3 is TGTGCCAGCAGTTACTACCCCTCCTACGAGCAGTACTTC.

The chain is built from TRBV25-1 and TRBJ2-1; a weak D match, TRBD2 (5 bases). V was pared by 6 bases and J by 5 bases, with 14 bases between. The CDR3 loop spans 14 amino acids. The V gene's germline CDR1 is MGHDK and CDR2 SYGVNS. The CDR3 nucleotides read TGTGCCAGCAGCCTACCCGGGGTACACAATGAGCAGTTCTTC. It specifies CASSLPGVHNEQFF.

This chain connects TRBV9 to TRBJ2-7; 8 nucleotides align to TRBD2. The CDR3 length is 16 residues. The ends lost 1 base at V and 0 bases at J; junction bases unmatched: 6. The V gene's germline CDR1 is SGDLS and CDR2 YYNGEE. The CDR3 here is CASSVSAGGTSYEQYF. The DNA of the CDR3 is TGTGCCAGCAGCGTAAGTGCGGGAGGCACCTCCTACGAGCAGTACTTC.

The chain joins TRBV3-1 to TRBJ2-2; D gene unclear. The V end lost 4 bases, the J end lost 6 bases, and 9 bases lay between the germline ends. The V gene's germline CDR1 is LGHDT and CDR2 YNNKEL (reference sequence). There are 13 residues in the CDR3. The CDR3 DNA reads TGTGCCAGCAGCCCGCTCCAGGCCGGGGAGCTGTTTTTT. Amino acid sequence: CASSPLQAGELFF.

The chain has TRBV19 and TRBJ2-6; D is unresolved. V lost 2 bases and J lost 0, with 5 bases in between. The V gene's germline CDR1 is LNHDA and CDR2 SQIVND (reference sequence). CDR3 length: 15 amino acids. The CDR3 loop reads CASSIMDSGANVLTF. In DNA, the CDR3 is TGTGCCAGTAGTATAATGGACTCTGGGGCCAACGTCCTGACTTTC. The full variable domain, completed using reference TRBV19 and TRBJ2-6, is DGGITQSPKYLFRKEGQNVTLSCEQNLNHDAMYWYRQDPGQGLRLIYYSQIVNDFQKGDIAEGYSVSREKKESFPLTVTSAQKNPTAFYLCASSIMDSGANVLTFGAGSRLTVL.

CDR3 in amino acids: CASSLAQGSGPWDEQFF. The CDR3 nucleotides read TGTGCCAGCAGCTTGGCGCAGGGAAGCGGACCTTGGGATGAGCAGTTCTTC. The J gene is TRBJ2-1, the V gene TRBV5-6; tentatively, D is TRBD1 or TRBD2 (5 bases each). V dropped 0 bases and J dropped 8 bases, with 21 bases sitting between them. The germline V gene encodes CDR1 SGHDT and CDR2 YYEEEE. The length of the CDR3 is 17 residues.

The genes are TRBV12-3 or TRBV12-4 and TRBJ2-5; 11 nucleotides agree with TRBD2. The CDR3 runs to 16 residues. Losses at the gene ends were 7 bases for V and 1 base for J; bases not matched to a gene: 8. The CDR3, as DNA: TGTGCCAGCATGGGTCGAGGACTAGCGGGCCAAGAGACCCAGTACTTC. Amino acid sequence: CASMGRGLAGQETQYF.

The chain employs TRBV6-1 and TRBJ1-5; D gene uncertain. V dropped 4 bases and J dropped 5 bases, with 3 bases sitting between them. Germline values: CDR1 MNHNS, CDR2 SASEGT. CDR3 length equals 11 residues. The CDR3 region has the DNA TGTGCCAGCAGTGCTTATCAGCCCCAGCATTTT. Translating it yields CASSAYQPQHF.

This clonotype was recorded only once. The chain couples TRBV12-3 or TRBV12-4 to TRBJ2-3; D remains ambiguous. CDR3 length: 18 amino acids. V dropped 3 bases and J dropped 5 bases, with 24 bases sitting between them. The CDR3 DNA reads TGTGCCAGCAGTTTCCCGGAGAATCGTAAGGGTTCAAGAGATACGCAGTATTTT. Translating it yields CASSFPENRKGSRDTQYF.

This clonotype was counted once. This chain connects TRBV12-5 to TRBJ2-5; possible D gene TRBD2, 6 bases. CDR3 length equals 16 residues. CDR1 LGHNT and CDR2 FRNRAP come from the germline V gene. V dropped 3 bases and J dropped 4 bases, with 18 bases sitting between them. CDR3 sequence reads: CASGFRVQGSGETQYF. The CDR3 region has the DNA TGTGCTAGTGGTTTCAGGGTTCAAGGTAGCGGAGAGACCCAGTACTTC.

V gene TRBV6-2 or TRBV6-3 combines with J gene TRBJ2-7; weak D call: TRBD2 (6 bases). CDR3 size: 14 residues. Germline assignment: CDR1 MNHEY and CDR2 SVGEGT. V shed 6 bases and J shed 6 bases, with 18 bases lying between them. In DNA, the CDR3 is TGTGCCAGCAGGGGCGGCGGGACCTGGGGCGAGCAGTACTTC. This gives the protein CASRGGGTWGEQYF.

The genes are TRBV6-5 and TRBJ2-1, with D uncertain. The germline V gene has CDR1 MNHEY and CDR2 SVGAGI. V was cut by 0 bases and J by 10 bases, with 7 bases left in between. The CDR3 runs 12 residues. Here the CDR3 DNA reads TGTGCCAGCAGTTACTCATTCGGGGAGCAGTTCTTC. Its translation: CASSYSFGEQFF.

The genes are TRBV4-3 and TRBJ1-2, with D tentatively TRBD1 (5 bases). In germline, CDR1 is LGHNA, CDR2 YSLEER. The CDR3 has 15 amino acids. Trimming pared 0 bases from V and 7 bases from J, leaving 15 bases between. The CDR3 is CASSQEMADRGGYTF. The CDR3 DNA is TGCGCCAGCAGCCAAGAAATGGCAGACAGAGGTGGCTACACCTTC.

V gene TRBV7-8 combines with J gene TRBJ1-3; tentative D call: TRBD1 (6 bases). Trimming removed 4 bases from V and 4 bases from J, with 8 bases in between. Per the germline V gene, CDR1 is SGHVS and CDR2 is FQNEAQ. The CDR3 runs 13 residues. The CDR3 is CASSYGQGNTIYF. CDR3 DNA sequence: TGTGCCAGCAGCTATGGACAGGGAAACACCATATATTTT.